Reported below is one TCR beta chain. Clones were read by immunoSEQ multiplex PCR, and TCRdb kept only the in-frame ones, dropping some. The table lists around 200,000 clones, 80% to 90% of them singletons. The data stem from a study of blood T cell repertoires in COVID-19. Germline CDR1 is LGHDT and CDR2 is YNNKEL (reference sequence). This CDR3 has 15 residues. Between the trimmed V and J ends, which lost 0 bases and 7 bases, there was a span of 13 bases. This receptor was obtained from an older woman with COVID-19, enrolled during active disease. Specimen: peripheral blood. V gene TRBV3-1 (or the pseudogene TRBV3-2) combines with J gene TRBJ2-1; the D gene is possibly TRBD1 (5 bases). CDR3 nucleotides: TGTGCCAGCAGCCAAGACGTGGGGCTTCTGAATGAGCAGTTCTTC. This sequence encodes CASSQDVGLLNEQFF.